The 13 T cell receptor beta chains below were found in one sample sequenced in a study of CD8+CD57+ T cells in acquired aplastic anemia. The patients chosen for sequencing had shown expansion of CD8+CD57+ cells (detected by flow cytometry). Both TCR beta VDJ combination and CDR3 sequence profiling were carried out. Genomic DNA was the template for this profiling. From the reads, TCRdb called clonotypes with MiXCR, one entry per CDR3 protein. The sample holds roughly 80,000 distinct CDR3 sequences; about 70% are singletons and the top ten take 80% to 90%. Sequences were obtained from sorted CD4+, CD8+, or CD8+CD57+ T cells (not recorded which) from PBMCs. These receptors all come from a human donor with aplastic anemia.

The chain combines TRBV2 with TRBJ1-6; 7 bases map to TRBD1. The germline V gene encodes CDR1 SNHLY and CDR2 FYNNEI. The CDR3 runs 13 residues. Trimming removed 0 bases from V and 19 bases from J; junction bases left unmatched: 9. Here the CDR3 reads CASSEAGVGQSHF. The CDR3 nucleotides are TGTGCCAGCAGTGAAGCGGGTGTGGGACAGTCTCACTTT.

The chain combines TRBV29-1 with TRBJ2-7, with 8 bases matching TRBD1. The germline CDR1 and CDR2 sequences are SQVTM and ANQGSEA. CDR3 length: 11 residues. The V segment lost 7 bases and the J segment 4 bases; nucleotides outside the gene matches: 3. CDR3 DNA: TGCAGCGGCAGACAGGGGTACGAGCAGTACTTC. It specifies CSGRQGYEQYF.

This chain uses TRBV24-1 with TRBJ2-1, with TRBD2 matching 10 bases. From germline, CDR1 is KGHDR and CDR2 SFDVKD. V lost 8 bases, J lost 7 bases, and 10 bases stayed unmatched. The CDR3 loop spans 15 amino acids. The CDR3 DNA reads TGTGCCACCAAGGGTGGGCTAGCGGGAGATAATGAGCAGTTCTTC. As protein: CATKGGLAGDNEQFF.

The chain is built from TRBV2 and TRBJ2-7; TRBD1 agrees at 9 bases. The V gene's germline CDR1 is SNHLY and CDR2 FYNNEI. This CDR3 is 15 amino acids long. Trimming cost V 4 bases and J 3 bases; bases outside gene matches: 7. CDR3 bases: TGTGCCAGCAGTGTTGCCGGGACAGGGAACTACGAGCAGTACTTC. It is translated as CASSVAGTGNYEQYF.

The chain has TRBV2 and TRBJ1-4; D is undetermined. The germline gives CDR1 SNHLY, CDR2 FYNNEI. The CDR3 totals 15 residues. V was shortened by 2 bases and J by 3 bases, with 10 bases between the two germline ends. The CDR3 coding sequence is TGTGCCAGCAGTGAAATAGGGTGGTCTAATGAAAAACTGTTTTTT. Residues: CASSEIGWSNEKLFF.

This chain links TRBV20-1 with TRBJ2-5; TRBD2 matches 8 bases. The CDR3 has 15 residues. CDR1 is DFQATT and CDR2 is SNEGSKA in the germline V gene (reference sequence). The V segment lost 0 bases and the J segment 5 bases; nucleotides outside the gene matches: 8. The CDR3 bases are TGCAGTGCTAGAGACCCCCGGGCTAGCGGGGAGACCCAGTACTTC. This sequence encodes CSARDPRASGETQYF.

V gene TRBV20-1 combines with J gene TRBJ2-1, with TRBD2 identical over 8 bases. Germline CDR1 is DFQATT and CDR2 is SNEGSKA (reference sequence). Unmatched junction bases numbered 7, after V lost 2 bases and J lost 7 bases. The CDR3 contains 14 residues. CDR3 residues: CSARTGGPGNEQFF. The CDR3 DNA reads TGCAGTGCTAGAACGGGGGGGCCAGGGAATGAGCAGTTCTTC.

In its sample, this clonotype was seen many times. J is TRBJ2-3 and V is TRBV10-1, with 7 bases fitting TRBD1. CDR1 WNHNN and CDR2 SYGVQD come from the germline V gene (reference sequence). Trimming cost V 4 bases and J 6 bases; bases outside gene matches: 10. CDR3 size: 15 residues. The CDR3 DNA is TGCGCCAGCAGTGCGACAGGGAAATATGGGGATACGCAGTATTTT. This gives the protein CASSATGKYGDTQYF.

The chain combines TRBV2 with TRBJ1-5, with D possibly being TRBD1 (5 bases). V was pared by 6 bases and J by 0 bases, with 9 bases between. The germline gives CDR1 SNHLY, CDR2 FYNNEI. The CDR3 runs 14 residues. The CDR3 spells CASSGGDSNQPQHF. CDR3 in DNA: TGTGCCAGCAGCGGGGGGGATAGCAATCAGCCCCAGCATTTT.

This clonotype was observed a handful of times. The chain uses TRBV10-1 and TRBJ2-7; tentative D call: TRBD1 (6 bases). Trimming cost V 4 bases and J 3 bases, with 16 bases left between them. The CDR3 totals 15 residues. Germline lookup yields CDR1 WNHNN and CDR2 SYGVQD (reference sequence). CDR3 residues: CASSAMWGPYYEQYF. The CDR3 region has the DNA TGCGCCAGCAGTGCGATGTGGGGGCCTTACTACGAGCAGTACTTC.

The chain joins TRBV24-1 to TRBJ2-3; 9 bases match TRBD1. Per germline, CDR1 KGHDR and CDR2 SFDVKD. With V trimmed by 7 bases and J by 1 base, 14 bases remained unmatched. The CDR3 spans 18 residues. This chain's CDR3 is CATSTGTGNTFGTDTQYF. The CDR3 nucleotides read TGTGCCACCAGCACCGGGACAGGGAATACCTTTGGCACAGATACGCAGTATTTT.

CDR3 coding DNA: TGTGCCAGCAGCCTAGAGGCAGGGAGGAACGAGCAGTACTTC. It encodes CASSLEAGRNEQYF. The rearrangement joins TRBV2 to TRBJ2-7; TRBD2 might be the D (6 bases). CDR3 length equals 14 residues. Germline CDR1 reads SNHLY; CDR2 reads FYNNEI. V lost 6 bases, J lost 5 bases, and 17 bases lay in between.

CDR3 protein: CAINSGEGTDTQYF. The CDR3, as DNA: TGTGCCATCAACTCAGGGGAAGGGACAGATACGCAGTATTTT. The V and J genes are TRBV10-3 and TRBJ2-3, with a tentative D call TRBD1 (6 bases). Looked up from germline, CDR1 is ENHRY and CDR2 is SYGVKD. The V end lost 7 bases, the J end lost 3 bases, and 14 bases lay between the germline ends. The CDR3 runs 14 residues.